Below, 6 T cell receptor beta chains from the same sample are listed, as sequenced in a study of shared clonotypes between healthy human individuals. Using immunoSEQ multiplex PCR, the repertoire was profiled, and TCRdb retains in-frame clones only, with some absent. The top ten hold about an eighth of the sample, which has some 500,000 clones, roughly 85% seen once. The sequenced sample was PBMCs. These receptors were collected from a woman in her 40s in good health. Some clones in this sample may be carry-over from other donors' samples.

The chain recombines TRBV7-3 with TRBJ2-2; D call uncertain. CDR3 size: 14 residues. Deletions cut 0 bases from V and 6 bases from J, with 8 bases between. The germline V gene encodes CDR1 SGHTA and CDR2 FQGTGA. Here the CDR3 reads CASSLTQRPGELFF. The CDR3 bases are TGTGCCAGCAGCTTAACGCAGCGACCCGGGGAGCTGTTTTTT.

The chain is built from TRBV28 and TRBJ1-4; D might be TRBD1 (5 bases). V was clipped by 6 bases and J by 4 bases, with 18 bases between them. The CDR3 contains 16 residues. Germline CDR1 reads MDHEN; CDR2 reads SYDVKM. The CDR3 region has the DNA TGTGCCAGCAGCCATGGCGGGGCCCGGGGTAATGAAAAACTGTTTTTT. Protein sequence: CASSHGGARGNEKLFF.

The sample holds many counts of this clone. The chain joins TRBV7-2 to TRBJ2-1; tentative D call: TRBD2 (5 bases). CDR1 and CDR2 from the germline V gene are SGHTA and FQGNSA. V lost 1 base, J lost 3 bases, and 10 bases lay in between. This CDR3 has 15 residues. Here the CDR3 reads CASSLDRTHYNEQFF. The CDR3 DNA sequence: TGTGCCAGCAGCTTAGATCGGACTCACTACAATGAGCAGTTCTTC.

CDR3 sequence reads: CASSTLYTATNEKLFF. CDR3 DNA sequence: TGTGCCAGCAGTACCCTGTACACCGCAACTAATGAAAAACTGTTTTTT. The chain carries TRBV28 and TRBJ1-4; D is uncertain. Germline CDR1 and CDR2: MDHEN and SYDVKM. The V end was cut by 5 bases, the J end by 0 bases, with 13 bases between. The CDR3 loop spans 16 amino acids. Based on the CDR3 plus reference TRBV28 and TRBJ1-4, the full variable domain is DVKVTQSSRYLVKRTGEKVFLECVQDMDHENMFWYRQDPGLGLRLIYFSYDVKMKEKGDIPEGYSVSREKKERFSLILESASTNQTSMYLCASSTLYTATNEKLFFGSGTQLSVL.

This chain links TRBV7-2 with TRBJ1-6; tentative D call: TRBD1 (5 bases). The CDR3 sequence is 15 residues long. Germline CDR1 is SGHTA and CDR2 is FQGNSA. V lost 2 bases and J lost 6, with 11 bases in between. DNA of the CDR3: TGTGCCAGCAGCTTAAAAACCCAGGGTAATTCACCCCTCCACTTT. It translates to CASSLKTQGNSPLHF.

This clone was recorded only once. The chain uses TRBV4-3 and TRBJ1-1; D remains unclear. Germline assignment: CDR1 LGHNA and CDR2 YSLEER. The V end lost 6 bases, the J end lost 1 base, and 9 bases lay between the germline ends. The length of the CDR3 is 13 residues. The CDR3 DNA follows: TGCGCCAGCAGTTATACAGAGAACACTGAAGCTTTCTTT. It specifies CASSYTENTEAFF.